Presented here are 27 T cell receptor beta chains from one specimen sequenced in a study of human T cells and chemical hapten exposure. Time point here: patch test 3, about 24 weeks after DPC sensitization. Stated treatment: therapeutic diphenylcyclopropenone sensitization with weekly scalp DPC. The starting material, unfractionated whole blood, was used for total RNA extraction. One entry per CDR3 protein, called by TCRdb with MiXCR from the RACE reads. The sample carries about 39,000 distinct CDR3 sequences, roughly an eighth recorded once. The material sequenced was whole blood, taken in connection with sensitization to the hapten diphenylcyclopropenone (DPC). All receptors come from a woman in her thirties or forties with alopecia areata. Some clones in this sample may be carry-over from other donors' samples.

In its sample, this clonotype was seen a few times. The rearrangement uses TRBV19 and TRBJ1-2; the D gene is possibly TRBD1 (5 bases). The length of the CDR3 is 15 residues. V was cut by 2 bases and J by 0 bases, with 10 bases left in between. Germline V gives CDR1 LNHDA, CDR2 SQIVND (reference sequence). CDR3 loop: CASSITTGANYGYTF. CDR3 coding DNA: TGTGCCAGTAGTATAACGACGGGGGCTAACTATGGCTACACCTTC.

This sequence joins TRBV20-1 and TRBJ2-1; D is unresolved. CDR1 and CDR2 (germline): DFQATT, SNEGSKA (reference sequence). The CDR3 covers 8 residues. Here the CDR3 DNA reads TGCAGGCGCAATGAGCAGTTCTTC. This sequence encodes CRRNEQFF.

This clonotype was seen repeatedly, ten times or more. J is TRBJ1-3 and V is TRBV4-1; D possibly corresponds to TRBD1 (5 bases). The V gene lost 1 base and the J gene lost 2 bases, with 12 bases spanning the gap. CDR1 and CDR2 (germline): MGHRA, YSYEKL. The CDR3 runs to 16 residues. The CDR3 reads CASSQAAGFTGNTIYF. CDR3 nucleotide sequence: TGCGCCAGCAGCCAAGCCGCAGGGTTCACTGGAAACACCATATATTTT.

This clonotype came up many times. The chain employs TRBV11-2 and TRBJ2-2; no clear D. Germline V lookup: CDR1 SGHAT, CDR2 FQNNGV. The germline V and J ends were trimmed by 5 bases and 6 bases, with 19 bases remaining between them. The CDR3 contains 16 residues. The CDR3 DNA reads as TGTGCCAGCAGCAAATCGGCCGGTGGATGGGCCGGGGAGCTGTTTTTT. As protein: CASSKSAGGWAGELFF.

This clonotype was seen more than once but under ten times. CDR3 residues: CASSPGTDNQPQHF. The DNA of the CDR3 is TGTGCCAGCTCACCAGGGACAGACAATCAGCCCCAGCATTTT. The chain couples TRBV18 to TRBJ1-5, with 7 bases fitting TRBD1. The CDR3 length is 14 residues. J was trimmed by 3 bases and V by 2 bases; bases with no gene match: 1. CDR1 KGHSH and CDR2 LQKENI come from the germline V gene.

This clonotype was seen many times. V and J are TRBV7-2 and TRBJ2-1, with TRBD2 matching 16 bases. CDR1 and CDR2 from the germline V gene are SGHTA and FQGNSA. The CDR3 covers 14 residues. Trimming took 5 bases from V and 15 from J; bases not matched to a gene: 7. Written as DNA, the CDR3 is TGTGCCAGCAGCCAAGGGACTAGCGGGGGGGCGAGGTTCTTC. This sequence encodes CASSQGTSGGARFF.

The V gene is TRBV5-1, the J gene TRBJ2-7; TRBD1 or TRBD2 may be the D gene (6 bases each). The CDR3 totals 14 residues. Germline V gene sequence: CDR1 SGHRS, CDR2 YFSETQ. Trimming pared 3 bases from V and 3 bases from J, leaving 13 bases between. The CDR3 region is CASSWGAGLYEQYF. The CDR3 DNA is TGCGCCAGCAGCTGGGGGGCCGGGCTCTACGAGCAGTACTTC.

This clonotype was seen at least ten times. The V gene is TRBV6-5, the J gene TRBJ1-4, with a possible D match to TRBD1 (6 bases). Germline V gene sequence: CDR1 MNHEY, CDR2 SVGAGI. The length of the CDR3 is 16 residues. Trimming took 2 bases from V and 8 from J, leaving 18 bases between them. The CDR3 coding sequence is TGTGCCAGCAGTTACCACTTGGCAGGGGTAGAGGAAAAACTGTTTTTT. Amino acids: CASSYHLAGVEEKLFF.

There are many counts of this clonotype. This chain connects TRBV30 to TRBJ2-4; perhaps D is TRBD1 or TRBD2 (5 bases each). The CDR3 runs to 14 residues. Trimming pared 3 bases from V and 0 bases from J, leaving 9 bases between. The germline CDR1 and CDR2 sequences are GTSNPN and SVGIG (reference sequence). The CDR3 DNA is TGTGCCTGGAGAACCGGGACAGCCAAAAACATTCAGTACTTC. It encodes CAWRTGTAKNIQYF.

Many counts were recorded for this clonotype. The J gene is TRBJ2-3, the V gene TRBV19; 7 bases line up with TRBD2. The CDR3 covers 15 residues. Germline V CDR1 and CDR2: LNHDA, SQIVND (reference sequence). V shed 6 bases, J shed 0 bases, and the junction held 6 bases outside the gene matches. CDR3 coding DNA: TGTGCCAGTAGGCCGGGACTAACTAGCACAGATACGCAGTATTTT. Amino acids: CASRPGLTSTDTQYF.

A few counts support this clonotype. The V and J genes are TRBV7-2 and TRBJ2-7; D unclear. CDR3 length: 14 amino acids. Trimming shortened V by 5 bases and J by 7 bases, and 18 bases separated the two germline ends. CDR1 is SGHTA and CDR2 is FQGNSA in the germline V gene. The CDR3 loop is CASSPLAQSGEQYF. DNA of the CDR3: TGTGCCAGCAGCCCGTTGGCCCAAAGTGGGGAGCAGTACTTC.

This clonotype was detected many times. The chain has TRBV12-3 or TRBV12-4 and TRBJ1-5; D gene ambiguous. CDR3 length equals 14 residues. V lost 10 bases, J lost 2 bases, and 15 bases lay in between. The CDR3 reads CATATGLGNQPQHF. In nucleotides, the CDR3 is TGTGCCACCGCGACGGGGTTGGGCAATCAGCCCCAGCATTTT.

In its sample, this clonotype was seen a few times. The V gene is TRBV2, the J gene TRBJ2-1; 8 bases align to TRBD2. The CDR3 covers 16 residues. Germline V lookup: CDR1 SNHLY, CDR2 FYNNEI. With V trimmed by 7 bases and J by 0 bases, 8 bases remained unmatched. CDR3 coding DNA: TGTGCCAGCACCCCGGCCGGGACTAGCTCCTACAATGAGCAGTTCTTC. Its protein product is CASTPAGTSSYNEQFF.

This clonotype was counted at least ten times. This chain links TRBV4-1 with TRBJ2-7; a weak D match, TRBD1 (6 bases). Per germline, CDR1 MGHRA and CDR2 YSYEKL. Trimming cost V 1 base and J 4 bases, with 17 bases left between them. The CDR3 consists of 16 residues. CDR3 nucleotides: TGCGCCAGCAGCCAAGCGAGAGGGGGTCACGGGTACGAGCAGTACTTC. Amino acids: CASSQARGGHGYEQYF.

The chain recombines TRBV28 with TRBJ1-1; D unclear. This CDR3 has 16 amino acids. The germline V gene encodes CDR1 MDHEN and CDR2 SYDVKM. V shed 2 bases and J shed 2 bases, with 15 bases lying between them. The chain's CDR3 is CASSLRRVDGNTEAFF. CDR3 DNA: TGTGCCAGCAGTTTAAGGAGGGTAGACGGAAACACTGAAGCTTTCTTT.

This clonotype was observed a handful of times. The chain has TRBV5-4 and TRBJ2-1, with 9 bases lining up with TRBD2. The V gene's germline CDR1 is SGHNT and CDR2 YYREEE (reference sequence). This CDR3 has 18 amino acids. J gave up 3 bases and V 5 bases, and 15 bases lay outside the gene matches. This chain's CDR3 is CASRAKRAGGPVYNEQFF. DNA of the CDR3: TGTGCCAGCAGGGCTAAAAGGGCGGGGGGGCCGGTCTACAATGAGCAGTTCTTC.

This chain uses TRBV3-1 with TRBJ2-7, with 8 positions matching TRBD1. The CDR3 length is 14 residues. Germline CDR1 and CDR2: LGHDT and YNNKEL (reference sequence). The V segment lost 4 bases and the J segment 2 bases; nucleotides outside the gene matches: 4. The DNA of the CDR3 is TGTGCCAGCAGCCCAGGACAGGGTACCTACGAGCAGTACTTC. It encodes CASSPGQGTYEQYF.

A remark on this clonotype: With a much larger clone just one base away, this may be a read error. The chain carries TRBV4-3 and TRBJ1-5; D not resolved. The germline V gene has CDR1 LGHNA and CDR2 YSLEER. This CDR3 region has 14 residues. The CDR3 protein is CASSQDGGIQPEHF. The CDR3 DNA is TGCGCCAGCAGCCAAGACGGCGGAATTCAGCCCGAGCATTTT.

The chain joins TRBV9 to TRBJ2-7, with 10 bases matching TRBD1. The CDR3 consists of 15 residues. Germline trimming cut 3 bases from V and 5 bases from J; bases unmatched to any gene: 8. Germline CDR1 SGDLS, CDR2 YYNGEE. The CDR3 sequence is CASSGLTGGLNEQYF. The CDR3 nucleotides are TGTGCCAGCAGCGGGCTGACAGGGGGCCTCAACGAGCAGTACTTC.

This clonotype was picked up a small number of times. The chain carries TRBV2 and TRBJ2-7; weak D call: TRBD1 (6 bases). CDR1 and CDR2 from the germline V gene are SNHLY and FYNNEI. The CDR3 totals 11 residues. V lost 7 bases and J lost 4, with 8 bases in between. The CDR3 reads CASKGQYEQYF. CDR3 DNA sequence: TGTGCCAGCAAAGGACAGTACGAGCAGTACTTC.

CDR3 DNA sequence: TGCAGCATCGACGGGGGGCGCGGAGCTTTCTTT. It is translated as CSIDGGRGAFF. The V and J genes are TRBV29-1 and TRBJ1-1; a weak D match, TRBD1 (6 bases). Looked up from germline, CDR1 is SQVTM and CDR2 is ANQGSEA. This CDR3 is built from 11 residues. Trimming pared 8 bases from V and 10 bases from J, leaving 17 bases between.

The sample holds many counts of this clonotype. This chain joins TRBV29-1 and TRBJ1-1; D not resolved. This CDR3 contains 14 residues. Germline-derived CDR1 and CDR2 are SQVTM and ANQGSEA. V was shortened by 0 bases and J by 0 bases, with 8 bases between the two germline ends. CDR3 protein: CSVEDRSMNTEAFF. CDR3 bases: TGCAGCGTTGAAGATCGCAGCATGAACACTGAAGCTTTCTTT.

This clonotype was detected many times. CDR3 residues: CASSVEGSARETQYF. CDR3 DNA: TGTGCCAGCAGCGTAGAAGGCAGCGCCAGAGAGACCCAGTACTTC. This rearrangement joins TRBV9 to TRBJ2-5; D ambiguous. Germline V gene data show CDR1 as SGDLS and CDR2 as YYNGEE. V was shortened by 0 bases and J by 4 bases, with 13 bases between the two germline ends. This CDR3 is 15 amino acids long.

Concerning this clonotype: This may arise from a read error, as a much more abundant clone is one base away. The chain uses TRBV5-1 and TRBJ2-1; D not resolved. Trimming shortened V by 0 bases and J by 8 bases, and 12 bases separated the two germline ends. This CDR3 has 14 residues. The germline V gene has CDR1 SGHRS and CDR2 YFSETQ. The CDR3 sequence is CASSLAGQYHEQFF. In DNA, the CDR3 is TGCGCCAGCAGCTTGGCTGGGCAGTACCATGAGCAGTTCTTC.

Details on this clonotype: At one boundary the junction diverges from the germline segment, which might be a read error. The CDR3, as DNA: TGTGTCAGCAGCAGGGGTATTAGCAATCAGCCCCAGCATTTT. This sequence encodes CVSSRGISNQPQHF. J is TRBJ1-5 and V is TRBV9; TRBD1 might be the D (6 bases). Germline V gives CDR1 SGDLS, CDR2 YYNGEE. The CDR3 is made up of 14 amino acids.

This clonotype was recorded at least ten times. V and J are TRBV20-1 and TRBJ1-6, with TRBD1 matching 9 bases. Trimming cost V 1 base and J 6 bases; bases outside gene matches: 7. Germline lookup yields CDR1 DFQATT and CDR2 SNEGSKA (reference sequence). This CDR3 comprises 16 residues. The CDR3 nucleotides read TGCAGTGCTAGAGTTACAGGGGGCCAACCTAATTCACCCCTCCACTTT. As protein: CSARVTGGQPNSPLHF.

This clonotype was recorded many times. The chain combines TRBV7-9 with TRBJ1-4; D is uncertain. The CDR3 has 14 residues. In germline, CDR1 is SEHNR, CDR2 FQNEAQ (reference sequence). The ends were cut back, 2 bases at V and 3 bases at J, with 7 bases in the middle. CDR3 residues: CASSLSRANEKLFF. CDR3 DNA sequence: TGTGCCAGCAGCTTATCCAGAGCTAATGAAAAACTGTTTTTT.